This TCR beta chain emerged from a study of blood T cell repertoires in COVID-19. About the study: Sample material is recorded as cDNA or gDNA derived from T cells, B-cell-depleted T cells, or PBMCs.

One Seattle source followed patients from active infection through their disease course. Assay used: immunoSEQ multiplex PCR; TCRdb lists only in-frame clones, some missing. The table records about 370,000 clones, roughly 90% of them present only once. V gave up 2 bases and J gave up 0 bases, with 13 bases separating them. Germline V gene sequence: CDR1 SGHRS, CDR2 YFSETQ. This CDR3 is 16 amino acids long. V and J are TRBV5-1 and TRBJ2-3; D is ambiguous. Sequencing input: peripheral blood. The origin of this receptor is a woman in her thirties with COVID-19, enrolled during active disease. DNA of the CDR3: TGCGCCAGCAGCTTTTCCCCCGGGTCTAGCACAGATACGCAGTATTTT. This codes for CASSFSPGSSTDTQYF.